The source of this T cell receptor beta chain is a study of blood T cells in healthy people across ages. Study findings and constraints: Any changes in expanded clonotypes were possibly confounded, as donor CMV status remained unknown.

Turning to this clonotype: Antigen unknown.

PCR was performed a second time for about 6 to 11 cycles using a sample-barcoded 5' primer and a J-beta primer mix. TCRdb redid the calling of the 5' RACE reads with MiXCR, one entry per CDR3 protein. The sample yields just under 900,000 distinct CDR3 sequences, under 30% seen once. This TCR was sampled from a woman aged 80 or older in good health. Sequenced material: blood.

As DNA, the CDR3 is TGTGCCAGCAGCTTAGGCGGACAGGGCAGGAATGAGCAGTTCTTC. As protein: CASSLGGQGRNEQFF. V gene TRBV7-9 combines with J gene TRBJ2-1; 8 bases are shared with TRBD1. Losses at the gene ends were 1 base for V and 7 bases for J; bases not matched to a gene: 6. CDR1 SEHNR and CDR2 FQNEAQ come from the germline V gene (reference sequence). The CDR3 sequence is 15 residues long.